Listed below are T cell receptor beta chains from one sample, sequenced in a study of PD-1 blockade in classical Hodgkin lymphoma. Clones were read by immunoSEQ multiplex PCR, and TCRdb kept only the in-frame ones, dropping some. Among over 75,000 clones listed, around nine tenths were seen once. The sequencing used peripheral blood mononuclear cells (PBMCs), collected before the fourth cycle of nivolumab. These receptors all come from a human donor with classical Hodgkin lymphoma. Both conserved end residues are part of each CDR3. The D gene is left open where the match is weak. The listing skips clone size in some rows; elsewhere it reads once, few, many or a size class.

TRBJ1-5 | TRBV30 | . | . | CAWSPGRQQPQHF | TGTGCCTGGAGCCCGGGAAGGCAGCAGCCCCAGCATTTT
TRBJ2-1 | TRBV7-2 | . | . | CASSFLYNEQFF | TGTGCCAGCAGCTTCTTGTACAATGAGCAGTTCTTC
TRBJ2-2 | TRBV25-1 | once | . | CASSEQGPNTGELFF | TGTGCCAGCAGTGAGCAGGGGCCCAACACCGGGGAGCTGTTTTTT
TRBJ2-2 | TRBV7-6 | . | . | CASSLVLRQSNTGELFF | TGTGCCAGCAGCTTAGTACTCCGACAGTCGAACACCGGGGAGCTGTTTTTT
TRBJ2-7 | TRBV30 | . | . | CAWSVGQGPSYEQYF | TGTGCCTGGAGCGTGGGGCAGGGCCCCTCCTACGAGCAGTACTTC
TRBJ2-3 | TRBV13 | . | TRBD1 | CASSSKVGGGTGLDTQYF | TGTGCCAGCAGCTCCAAGGTCGGGGGCGGGACAGGTCTCGATACGCAGTATTTT
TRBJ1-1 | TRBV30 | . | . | CAWRAPGRIFF | TGTGCCTGGAGGGCTCCGGGTCGCATATTCTTT
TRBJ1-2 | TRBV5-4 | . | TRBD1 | CASSSGGQGEASGYTF | TGTGCCAGCAGCTCCGGGGGGCAGGGGGAGGCTAGCGGCTACACCTTC
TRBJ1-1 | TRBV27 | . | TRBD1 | CASSPRTGSFTEAFF | TGTGCCAGCAGTCCCCGGACAGGTAGTTTCACTGAAGCTTTCTTT
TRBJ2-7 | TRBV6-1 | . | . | CASSANSWGRGVPYEQYF | TGTGCCAGCAGTGCCAATTCATGGGGCAGAGGAGTTCCCTACGAGCAGTACTTC
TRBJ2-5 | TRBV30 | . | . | CAWSGQRGQETRYF | TGTGCCTGGAGTGGACAGAGGGGCCAAGAGACCCGGTACTTC
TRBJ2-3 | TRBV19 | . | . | CASRLTGSTDTQYF | TGTGCCAGTCGACTGACGGGCAGTACAGATACGCAGTATTTT
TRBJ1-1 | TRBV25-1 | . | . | CASSDPSRLGNTEAFF | TGTGCCAGCAGTGACCCCTCCCGCCTGGGGAACACTGAAGCTTTCTTT
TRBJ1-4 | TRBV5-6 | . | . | CASSLDRAEKLFF | TGTGCCAGCAGCTTGGACAGGGCTGAAAAACTGTTTTTT
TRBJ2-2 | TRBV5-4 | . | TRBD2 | CASSLEGGGASGELFF | TGTGCCAGCAGCTTGGAAGGCGGGGGGGCCTCCGGGGAGCTGTTTTTT
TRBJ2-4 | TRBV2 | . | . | CASSDSPTTKNIQYF | TGTGCCAGCAGTGATAGTCCAACGACCAAAAACATTCAGTACTTC
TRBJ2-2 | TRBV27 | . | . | CASSLLETGELFF | TGTGCCAGCAGTTTACTAGAGACCGGGGAGCTGTTTTTT
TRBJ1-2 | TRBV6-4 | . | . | CASSDSAGIGYTF | TGTGCCAGCAGTGACTCGGCGGGGATTGGCTACACCTTC
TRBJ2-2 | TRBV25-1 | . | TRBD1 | CASSEQGARTGELFF | TGTGCCAGCAGTGAACAGGGGGCAAGAACCGGGGAGCTGTTTTTT
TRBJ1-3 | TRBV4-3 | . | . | CASSQGTGLSGNTIYF | TGCGCCAGCAGCCAAGGAACAGGGCTATCTGGAAACACCATATATTTT
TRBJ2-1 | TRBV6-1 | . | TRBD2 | CASSAAGGPDEQFF | TGTGCCAGCAGTGCAGCGGGGGGGCCTGATGAGCAGTTCTTC
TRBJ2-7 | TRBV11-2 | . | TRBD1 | CASSFGTGTYEQYF | TGTGCCAGCAGCTTCGGGACAGGTACCTACGAGCAGTACTTC
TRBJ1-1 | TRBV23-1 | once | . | CASSKGKNTEAFF | TGCGCCAGCAGCAAGGGGAAGAACACTGAAGCTTTCTTT
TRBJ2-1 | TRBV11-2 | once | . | CASSLGNEQFF | TGTGCCAGCAGTTTGGGGAATGAGCAGTTCTTC
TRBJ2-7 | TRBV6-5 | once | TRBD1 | CASREGQAYEQYF | TGTGCCAGCAGGGAGGGACAGGCCTACGAGCAGTACTTC
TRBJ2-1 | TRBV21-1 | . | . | CASSVGGSVNEQFF | TGTGCCAGCAGCGTGGGGGGCTCGGTCAATGAGCAGTTCTTC
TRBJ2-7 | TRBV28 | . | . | CASSPMYEQYF | TGTGCCAGCAGTCCCATGTACGAGCAGTACTTC
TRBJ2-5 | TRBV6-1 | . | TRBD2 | CASSEDLRRLAGGQTQYF | TGTGCCAGCAGTGAAGACTTAAGGCGGCTAGCGGGGGGCCAGACCCAGTACTTC
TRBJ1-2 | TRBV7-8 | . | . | CASSFDGYGYTF | TGTGCCAGCAGCTTCGACGGCTATGGCTACACCTTC
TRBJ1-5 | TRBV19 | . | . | CASSIGAGYQPQHF | TGTGCCAGTAGTATAGGGGCAGGTTATCAGCCCCAGCATTTT
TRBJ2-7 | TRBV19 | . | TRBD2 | CASSALGTSGASYEQYF | TGTGCCAGTAGTGCCCTCGGGACTAGCGGTGCCTCCTACGAGCAGTACTTC
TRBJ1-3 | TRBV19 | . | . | CASSMGGTGNTIYF | TGTGCCAGTAGTATGGGGGGTACTGGAAACACCATATATTTT
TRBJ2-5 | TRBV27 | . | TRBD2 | CASSLSPLRVGRGGETQYF | TGTGCCAGCAGTTTATCACCCCTAAGGGTCGGGCGCGGGGGAGAGACCCAGTACTTC
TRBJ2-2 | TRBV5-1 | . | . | CASSLTVLGELFF | TGCGCCAGCAGCCTGACAGTACTCGGGGAGCTGTTTTTT
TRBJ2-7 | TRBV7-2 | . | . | CASSLGTANIYEQYF | TGTGCCAGCAGCTTAGGGACGGCGAACATCTACGAGCAGTACTTC
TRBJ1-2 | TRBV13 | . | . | CASSSGVYGYTF | TGTGCCAGCAGCTCAGGGGTTTATGGCTACACCTTC